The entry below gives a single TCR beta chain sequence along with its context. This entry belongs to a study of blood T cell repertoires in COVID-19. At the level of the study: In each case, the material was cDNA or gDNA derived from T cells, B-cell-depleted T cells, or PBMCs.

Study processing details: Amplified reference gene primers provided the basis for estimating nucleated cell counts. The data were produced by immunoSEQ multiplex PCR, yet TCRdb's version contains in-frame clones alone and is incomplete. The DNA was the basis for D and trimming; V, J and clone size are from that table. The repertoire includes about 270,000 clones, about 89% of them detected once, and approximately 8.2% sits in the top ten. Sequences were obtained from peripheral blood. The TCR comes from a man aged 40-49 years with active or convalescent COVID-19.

CDR3 bases: TGCAGTGCGGTGGCCGACACTGAAGCTTTCTTT. Its protein is CSAVADTEAFF. The chain carries TRBV20-1 and TRBJ1-1; unclear D gene. The germline V and J ends were trimmed by 6 bases and 3 bases, with 8 bases remaining between them. This CDR3 comprises 11 residues. Germline CDR1 reads DFQATT; CDR2 reads SNEGSKA (reference sequence).